A selection of T cell receptor beta chains follows, all from one sample in a study of T cell repertoires in aging, cancer and after chemotherapy. TCRdb passed the multiplex PCR reads through MiXCR, listing each CDR3 protein once. The table has 9,300 or so distinct CDR3 sequences, 39% seen once. The material sequenced was blood. Receptor source: a human donor in good health. CDR3s include the opening cysteine and the closing phenylalanine or tryptophan. A D gene is named only where the DNA matches it firmly. Size values are once, few and many counts, or a class for expanded clones, and some rows have none.

j_call | d_call | clone_size | v_call | cdr3_nt | cdr3_aa
TRBJ2-7 | TRBD2 | few | TRBV15 | TGTGCCACCAGCGACGGGGGGGGACGTCGGGAGCAGTACTTC | CATSDGGGRREQYF
TRBJ2-1 | TRBD2 | - | TRBV27 | TGTGCCAGCAGTTTAATAGCGGTAGCGGGGGGGCCTGGGAATGAGCAGTTCTTC | CASSLIAVAGGPGNEQFF
TRBJ1-5 | - | - | TRBV12-3/TRBV12-4 | TGTGCCAGCAGGCTACAGGGAGTGCTCAGCCAGCCCCAGCATTTT | CASRLQGVLSQPQHF
TRBJ2-7 | TRBD1 | - | TRBV6-5 | TGTGCCAGCAGCTTAGAGCCTTGGACAGGGTGGTCCATTCCCTACGAGCAGTACTTC | CASSLEPWTGWSIPYEQYF
TRBJ2-1 | - | few | TRBV5-1 | TGCGCCAGCAGCCCGCAAGTATCCAATGAGCAGTTCTTC | CASSPQVSNEQFF
TRBJ2-5 | - | medium-sized | TRBV11-3 | TGTGCCAGCAGCCCAGAGACCAGGCGTGGGGAGACCCAGTACTTC | CASSPETRRGETQYF
TRBJ1-5 | - | - | TRBV6-5 | TGTGCCAGCAGTTACGGGCTGAATCAGCCCCAGCATTTT | CASSYGLNQPQHF
TRBJ1-4 | TRBD1 | - | TRBV20-1 | TGCAGTGCTAGAGCTATAGGACAGGGTGAAAAACTGTTTTTT | CSARAIGQGEKLFF
TRBJ1-1 | - | - | TRBV12-3/TRBV12-4 | TGTGTTAGCAGCTGGGGCACTGAAGCTTTCTTT | CVSSWGTEAFF
TRBJ1-5 | - | - | TRBV15 | TGTGCCACCGGTCTAGGTGGTGCGGGGGAAGCCCAGCATTTT | CATGLGGAGEAQHF
TRBJ2-6 | - | few | TRBV12-3/TRBV12-4 | TGTGCCAGCAGTTCGGACAGCTCTGGGGCCAACGTCCTGACTTTC | CASSSDSSGANVLTF
TRBJ1-2 | - | medium-sized | TRBV29-1 | TGCAGCGTTGACCCCAGTACAACACAGGGTGGCTATGGCTACACCTTC | CSVDPSTTQGGYGYTF
TRBJ2-5 | - | - | TRBV19 | TGTGCCAGCTCAAGAGGCAGGTTGGTAGAGACCCAGTACTTC | CASSRGRLVETQYF
TRBJ2-1 | TRBD2 | - | TRBV18 | TGTGCCAGCTCACCGGGACTAGCGGGGCAAAAAGGGGGCAATGAGCAGTTCTTC | CASSPGLAGQKGGNEQFF
TRBJ2-2 | - | - | TRBV5-5 | TGTGCCAGCAGCTTGGACAGGGTCGTGTTTACCGGGGAGCTGTTTTTT | CASSLDRVVFTGELFF
TRBJ1-2 | TRBD1 | few | TRBV10-3 | TGTGCCTACTTGGGAGGGACAGGGGATCCGGCTAACTATGGCTACACCTTC | CAYLGGTGDPANYGYTF
TRBJ1-5 | - | - | TRBV12-3/TRBV12-4 | TGTGCCAGCAGTTTCATACAGGGAGCAAGCAATCAGCCCCAGCATTTT | CASSFIQGASNQPQHF
TRBJ2-7 | TRBD2 | - | TRBV18 | TGTGCCAGCTCACCAAGCGCTAGCGGGAGAGCTGAGCAGTACTTC | CASSPSASGRAEQYF
TRBJ2-7 | - | once | TRBV10-3 | TGTGCCATCAGTGATATCTACGAGCAGTACTTC | CAISDIYEQYF
TRBJ2-1 | - | once | TRBV20-1 | TGCAGTGCTAGTTCGGGACTCGGATACAATGAGCAGTTCTTC | CSASSGLGYNEQFF
TRBJ1-2 | - | - | TRBV13 | TGTGCCAGCAGTTTACCTCGACAGATTTGGAGGGGCTACACCTTC | CASSLPRQIWRGYTF
TRBJ2-7 | - | few | TRBV20-1 | TGCAGTGCTAGAGATCGACAGTCCAATTACGAGCAGTACTTC | CSARDRQSNYEQYF